The T cell receptor beta chain described here comes from a study of shared clonotypes between healthy human individuals. Study-wide context: Each donor contributed plates that comprised three CD4 naive, three CD4 memory, two CD8 naive and one CD8 memory. The study, taken as a whole, reports: Naive CD4 clonotypes were shared across a handful of donors at about 5%. Among donors, sharing of clonotypes was expected to be affected by sequencing depth.

Remarks on this clone: Its target is unknown.

TCRdb's copy holds only in-frame clones and misses some; the assay was immunoSEQ multiplex PCR. Of about 2 million clones in the sample, 85% to 95% were seen once. CDR1 MNHNS and CDR2 SASEGT come from the germline V gene. V was clipped by 8 bases and J by 4 bases, with 19 bases between them. The CDR3 length is 15 residues. Sample: naive CD4+ T cells sorted from blood. The subset was: CD45RA+ positively selected. The chain combines TRBV6-1 with TRBJ2-3; perhaps D is TRBD1 or TRBD2 (6 bases each). The receptor was derived from a man in his late teens or twenties in good health. The CDR3 DNA sequence: TGTGCCAGCCAAAGGGGGGCCCTTGGGGCAGATACGCAGTATTTT. The encoded protein is CASQRGALGADTQYF.